The 30 T cell receptor beta chains given below trace back to one sample, sequenced in a study of T cell changes during pregnancy in multiple sclerosis. Assay used: immunoSEQ multiplex PCR; TCRdb lists only in-frame clones, some missing. The sample gives fewer than 40,000 clones, roughly nine tenths of which show up once; over 0.45% is in the top ten. This sample comprised CD4+ T cells from peripheral blood mononuclear cells, obtained in the first trimester of pregnancy. These receptors were obtained from a female donor in good health, enrolled as a control in a pregnancy study.

This clone was seen a single time. V usage is TRBV5-8 and J usage is TRBJ1-3, with unresolved D. The CDR3 has 15 amino acids. V lost 1 base to trimming and J lost 0 bases, with 8 bases between them. CDR1 is SGHTS, CDR2 YDEGEE, per germline. CDR3 sequence: CASSLSSSSGNTIYF. CDR3 nucleotides: TGTGCCAGCAGCTTGTCATCATCCTCTGGAAACACCATATATTTT.

The V and J genes are TRBV20-1 and TRBJ2-5; D unclear. Per germline, CDR1 DFQATT and CDR2 SNEGSKA (reference sequence). The CDR3 sequence is 11 residues long. Trimming pared 3 bases from V and 5 bases from J, leaving 7 bases between. The CDR3 coding sequence is TGCAGTGCTAGGATCGGGGAGACCCAGTACTTC. As protein: CSARIGETQYF.

The chain employs TRBV28 and TRBJ1-5; D gene unclear. V was pared by 5 bases and J by 2 bases, with 13 bases between. Germline V CDR1 and CDR2: MDHEN, SYDVKM. The CDR3 extends over 15 amino acids. The CDR3 is CASSPPPAGNQPQHF. The CDR3 DNA reads as TGTGCCAGCAGTCCCCCCCCCGCGGGCAATCAGCCCCAGCATTTT.

Here the CDR3 DNA reads TGTGCCAGCAGTTTCCTCTCGGCAGGGGGTGGAAACACCATATATTTT. Encoded protein: CASSFLSAGGGNTIYF. The chain carries TRBV28 and TRBJ1-3; 7 bases fit TRBD1. Germline CDR1 and CDR2: MDHEN and SYDVKM. V lost 3 bases, J lost 3 bases, and 8 bases stayed unmatched. The CDR3 is 16 amino acids.

The chain carries TRBV4-1 and TRBJ2-3, with D possibly matching TRBD1 (5 bases). The CDR3 spans 16 residues. CDR1 and CDR2 (germline): MGHRA, YSYEKL. V lost 3 bases to trimming and J lost 2 bases, with 15 bases between them. DNA of the CDR3: TGCGCCAGCAGCCAGATGGGGAACAGGTACACAGATACGCAGTATTTT. It yields the protein CASSQMGNRYTDTQYF.

The V call is TRBV18, the J call TRBJ1-1; no definite D call. This CDR3 is 13 amino acids long. Trimming took 3 bases from V and 0 from J, leaving 5 bases between them. From germline, CDR1 is KGHSH and CDR2 LQKENI. The CDR3 loop is CASSPEMNTEAFF. For the CDR3, the DNA is TGTGCCAGCTCACCGGAGATGAACACTGAAGCTTTCTTT.

The count of this clone is one. The V and J genes are TRBV19 and TRBJ1-1; D unclear. The V end lost 6 bases, the J end lost 2 bases, and 10 bases lay between the germline ends. The CDR3 sequence is 13 residues long. Germline CDR1 and CDR2: LNHDA and SQIVND (reference sequence). The CDR3 region is CASSGHHNTEAFF. The CDR3 region has the DNA TGTGCCAGTAGCGGTCACCATAACACTGAAGCTTTCTTT.

The chain is built from TRBV4-1 and TRBJ2-5; 8 nucleotides match TRBD2. J lost 4 bases, V lost 6 bases, and 10 bases had no gene match. Germline assignment: CDR1 MGHRA and CDR2 YSYEKL. The CDR3 extends over 15 amino acids. CDR3 DNA sequence: TGCGCCAGCAGGGGGGGGGCGGGGGGTTCAGAGACCCAGTACTTC. Protein sequence: CASRGGAGGSETQYF.

The gene calls are TRBV7-2 and TRBJ2-5, with 7 positions matching TRBD1. The germline CDR1 and CDR2 sequences are SGHTA and FQGNSA. Trimming at V came to 0 bases and at J to 5 bases, leaving 6 bases not matched to a gene. The CDR3 has 15 residues. The CDR3 loop is CASSLALGGTETQYF. CDR3 DNA sequence: TGTGCCAGCAGCTTAGCGCTAGGGGGCACGGAGACCCAGTACTTC. The full variable domain, in which reference TRBV7-2 and TRBJ2-5 provide the parts outside the CDR3, is GAGVSQSPSNKVTEKGKDVELRCDPISGHTALYWYRQSLGQGLEFLIYFQGNSAPDKSGLPSDRFSAERTGGSVSTLTIQRTQQEDSAVYLCASSLALGGTETQYFGPGTRLLVL.

The J gene is TRBJ2-7, the V gene TRBV7-2, with TRBD2 as a possible D gene (5 bases). Looked up from germline, CDR1 is SGHTA and CDR2 is FQGNSA. V gave up 6 bases and J gave up 1 base, with 10 bases separating them. The CDR3 has 13 amino acids. The CDR3 sequence is CASRKAASYEQYF. CDR3 coding DNA: TGTGCCAGCAGAAAAGCGGCTTCCTACGAGCAGTACTTC.

The rearrangement uses TRBV6-1 and TRBJ2-3; D might be TRBD1 (7 bases). The V gene lost 7 bases and the J gene lost 4 bases, with 15 bases spanning the gap. Germline V gene sequence: CDR1 MNHNS, CDR2 SASEGT. The CDR3 length is 14 residues. This CDR3 reads CASMKAGGPDTQYF. DNA for the CDR3: TGTGCCAGCATGAAGGCAGGGGGGCCAGATACGCAGTATTTT.

This chain links TRBV7-2 with TRBJ2-3; 11 bases match TRBD2. The length of the CDR3 is 17 residues. CDR1 and CDR2 from the germline V gene are SGHTA and FQGNSA. J gave up 1 base and V 1 base, and 4 bases lay outside the gene matches. The CDR3 loop reads CASSLGSGGARTDTQYF. CDR3 nucleotides: TGTGCCAGCAGCTTAGGTAGCGGGGGGGCCCGCACAGATACGCAGTATTTT.

This chain uses TRBV7-2 with TRBJ2-3, with TRBD2 matching 13 bases. The CDR3 has 16 residues. Germline lookup yields CDR1 SGHTA and CDR2 FQGNSA. The junction had 7 bases not matched to a gene; V was cut back by 5 bases and J by 5 bases. CDR3 in amino acids: CASSQLAGGQGDTQYF. In DNA, the CDR3 is TGTGCCAGCAGCCAACTAGCGGGGGGGCAGGGAGATACGCAGTATTTT.

The CDR3 DNA reads as TGTGCCAGCAGCGTAGGGAGGGTCTCCACTGAAGCTTTCTTT. This sequence encodes CASSVGRVSTEAFF. The chain is built from TRBV9 and TRBJ1-1; D gene uncertain. Between the trimmed V and J ends, which lost 0 bases and 4 bases, there was a span of 10 bases. The CDR3 runs 14 residues. Germline-derived CDR1 and CDR2 are SGDLS and YYNGEE.

The genes are TRBV2 and TRBJ1-2; D is unclear. CDR3 length: 14 amino acids. CDR1 and CDR2 (germline): SNHLY, FYNNEI. Trimming pared 4 bases from V and 8 bases from J, leaving 17 bases between. CDR3 loop: CASSGISRREGYTF. The CDR3 DNA is TGTGCCAGCAGTGGAATAAGCAGGAGGGAAGGCTACACCTTC.

The chain recombines TRBV7-9 with TRBJ1-5; a weak D match, TRBD1 (6 bases). Per germline, CDR1 SEHNR and CDR2 FQNEAQ (reference sequence). V dropped 5 bases and J dropped 0 bases, with 14 bases sitting between them. CDR3 size: 16 residues. The CDR3 protein is CASSRGAGYSNQPQHF. In DNA form, the CDR3 reads TGTGCCAGCAGCCGGGGGGCAGGGTATAGCAATCAGCCCCAGCATTTT.

This chain uses TRBV14 with TRBJ1-1; 7 nucleotides agree with TRBD1. J lost 1 base, V lost 4 bases, and 0 bases had no gene match. This CDR3 region has 13 residues. Germline CDR1 and CDR2: SGHDN and FVKESK. CDR3 sequence reads: CASSRQGNTEAFF. The CDR3 DNA is TGTGCCAGCAGCCGACAGGGGAACACTGAAGCTTTCTTT.

V usage is TRBV6-5 and J usage is TRBJ1-2; D is ambiguous. Trimming stripped 7 bases from V and 7 bases from J, with 13 bases between. Germline CDR1 is MNHEY and CDR2 is SVGAGI. CDR3 size: 12 residues. The CDR3 loop reads CASNEGRGGYTF. CDR3 bases: TGTGCCAGCAATGAGGGTCGGGGTGGCTACACCTTC.

J is TRBJ2-2 and V is TRBV9, with D tentatively TRBD2 (6 bases). CDR3 length equals 18 residues. V was shortened by 3 bases and J by 4 bases, with 22 bases between the two germline ends. Germline-derived CDR1 and CDR2 are SGDLS and YYNGEE. The CDR3: CASSGGRQWRGSTGELFF. CDR3 DNA: TGTGCCAGCAGCGGTGGTCGACAGTGGCGGGGCTCCACCGGGGAGCTGTTTTTT.

The rearrangement links TRBV7-3 to TRBJ2-7, with 7 bases fitting TRBD1. With 8 bases clipped from V and 1 base from J, the junction kept 11 bases outside the gene matches. CDR1 and CDR2 from the germline V gene are SGHTA and FQGTGA. The CDR3 loop spans 15 amino acids. CDR3 DNA sequence: TGTGCCAGCCAGCTTATGACAGGGTCGTCCTACGAGCAGTACTTC. It encodes CASQLMTGSSYEQYF. The full variable domain, in which reference TRBV7-3 and TRBJ2-7 provide the parts outside the CDR3, is GAGVSQTPSNKVTEKGKYVELRCDPISGHTALYWYRQSLGQGPEFLIYFQGTGAADDSGLPNDRFFAVRPEGSVSTLKIQRTERGDSAVYLCASQLMTGSSYEQYFGPGTRLTVT.

The sample holds a few counts of this clone. V is TRBV2 and J is TRBJ1-1, with D hard to call. CDR1 is SNHLY and CDR2 is FYNNEI in the germline V gene. Between the trimmed V and J ends, which lost 7 bases and 1 base, there was a span of 13 bases. The CDR3 runs to 14 residues. CDR3 DNA sequence: TGTGCCAGCAACCGAGGAGGGTGGAACACTGAAGCTTTCTTT. This gives the protein CASNRGGWNTEAFF.

The J gene is TRBJ1-5, the V gene TRBV5-8; perhaps TRBD1 as D (6 bases). Germline V CDR1 and CDR2: SGHTS, YDEGEE. The CDR3 sequence is 17 residues long. V gave up 4 bases and J gave up 2 bases, with 19 bases separating them. The CDR3 bases are TGTGCCAGCAGCCCGTGGGGGGGGCCTAGGGGCAATCAGCCCCAGCATTTT. Its protein is CASSPWGGPRGNQPQHF.

The rearrangement links TRBV5-1 to TRBJ1-2; a possible D gene is TRBD1 (5 bases). This CDR3 has 15 amino acids. V lost 1 base to trimming and J lost 5 bases, with 15 bases between them. Germline CDR1 and CDR2: SGHRS and YFSETQ. In DNA, the CDR3 is TGCGCCAGCAGCTTGATCCCAGGGTCAGAATATGGCTACACCTTC. Amino acids: CASSLIPGSEYGYTF. Full variable domain (remainder filled in from reference TRBV5-1 and TRBJ1-2): KAGVTQTPRYLIKTRGQQVTLSCSPISGHRSVSWYQQTPGQGLQFLFEYFSETQRNKGNFPGRFSGRQFSNSRSEMNVSTLELGDSALYLCASSLIPGSEYGYTFGSGTRLTVV.

Only one count was recorded for this clone. The chain employs TRBV7-3 and TRBJ1-1; 7 positions match TRBD1. V dropped 2 bases and J dropped 1; count of bases not matched to a gene: 7. This CDR3 is built from 16 residues. The germline gives CDR1 SGHTA, CDR2 FQGTGA. CDR3 loop: CASSLFAGGGNTEAFF. The CDR3 DNA sequence: TGTGCCAGCAGCTTATTCGCAGGGGGAGGGAACACTGAAGCTTTCTTT. The whole variable domain, filled in from reference TRBV7-3 and TRBJ1-1, reads GAGVSQTPSNKVTEKGKYVELRCDPISGHTALYWYRQSLGQGPEFLIYFQGTGAADDSGLPNDRFFAVRPEGSVSTLKIQRTERGDSAVYLCASSLFAGGGNTEAFFGQGTRLTVV.

The rearrangement joins TRBV5-4 to TRBJ2-3; unclear D gene. V was pared by 2 bases and J by 8 bases, with 6 bases between. Germline V gene data show CDR1 as SGHNT and CDR2 as YYREEE (reference sequence). The CDR3 consists of 11 residues. The CDR3 spells CASSLRGTQYF. The CDR3 coding sequence is TGTGCCAGCAGCTTAAGAGGTACGCAGTATTTT.

V and J are TRBV7-3 and TRBJ2-7; TRBD1 agrees at 11 bases. This CDR3 comprises 14 residues. V lost 5 bases, J lost 3 bases, and 3 bases stayed unmatched. Looked up from germline, CDR1 is SGHTA and CDR2 is FQGTGA. The CDR3 reads CASSAGQGGYEQYF. DNA of the CDR3: TGTGCCAGCAGCGCGGGACAGGGGGGCTACGAGCAGTACTTC.

CDR3 sequence reads: CSTLADNTGELFF. For the CDR3, the DNA is TGCAGCACCCTAGCGGATAATACCGGGGAGCTGTTTTTT. This chain connects TRBV29-1 to TRBJ2-2; 7 nucleotides line up with TRBD2. Germline V CDR1 and CDR2: SQVTM, ANQGSEA. This CDR3 contains 13 residues. The junction had 8 bases not matched to a gene; V was cut back by 8 bases and J by 5 bases.

V and J are TRBV7-2 and TRBJ1-2, with TRBD1 identical over 7 bases. The CDR3 totals 13 residues. With 5 bases clipped from V and 7 bases from J, the junction kept 7 bases outside the gene matches. CDR1 SGHTA and CDR2 FQGNSA come from the germline V gene. The CDR3 sequence is CASSPGTEGGYTF. The CDR3 DNA is TGTGCCAGCAGCCCCGGGACAGAAGGTGGCTACACCTTC.

This clone occurred a few times. The genes are TRBV7-9 and TRBJ1-1; 7 positions agree with TRBD1. J was trimmed by 8 bases and V by 5 bases; bases with no gene match: 11. Germline CDR1 SEHNR, CDR2 FQNEAQ (reference sequence). This CDR3 comprises 14 residues. The CDR3 DNA is TGTGCCAGCAGCAACCCGACAGGGATAGAAGAAGCTTTCTTT. It yields the protein CASSNPTGIEEAFF.

The chain is built from TRBV15 and TRBJ1-2; 12 bases map to TRBD1. The CDR3 is 13 residues long. The germline CDR1 and CDR2 sequences are LNHNV and YYDKDF (reference sequence). The CDR3 reads CATGTGGNYGYTF. Written as DNA, the CDR3 is TGTGCAACCGGGACAGGGGGCAACTATGGCTACACCTTC.